The next 22 T cell receptor beta chains were all read from a single sample in a study of shared clonotypes between healthy human individuals. This table comes from immunoSEQ multiplex PCR, and its TCRdb copy is limited to in-frame clones, with some not included. The sample includes roughly 1,800,000 clones, about 95% of them seen just once. Naive CD8 cells lacked CD45RO, underwent positive selection for CCR7 and left out terminally differentiated effector memory CD45RA+ cells. The material sequenced was naive CD8+ T cells sorted from blood. These receptors came from a man aged 18 to 35 in good health.

The chain joins TRBV5-4 to TRBJ2-7; 9 nucleotides line up with TRBD1. In germline, CDR1 is SGHNT, CDR2 YYREEE (reference sequence). V shed 4 bases, J shed 3 bases, and the junction held 5 bases outside the gene matches. This CDR3 spans 14 amino acids. The CDR3 region is CASSDRDRVYEQYF. CDR3 DNA sequence: TGTGCCAGCAGCGACCGGGACAGGGTCTACGAGCAGTACTTC.

V and J are TRBV14 and TRBJ1-1, with a possible D match to TRBD1 (5 bases). Germline loops: CDR1 SGHDN, CDR2 FVKESK. The CDR3 consists of 19 residues. Trimming left V 0 bases short and J 3 bases short, with 23 bases between. The CDR3 is CASSQDMGREVDGDTEAFF. The DNA for the CDR3 is TGTGCCAGCAGCCAAGATATGGGCAGGGAGGTAGATGGGGACACTGAAGCTTTCTTT.

The chain is built from TRBV27 and TRBJ2-2; no reliable D call. The V gene lost 5 bases and the J gene lost 8 bases, with 9 bases spanning the gap. CDR3 size: 12 residues. Germline CDR1 reads MNHEY; CDR2 reads SMNVEV (reference sequence). The CDR3 DNA follows: TGTGCCAGCAGTGTGTGGGGAGGGGAGCTGTTTTTT. Translating it yields CASSVWGGELFF.

The V call is TRBV28, the J call TRBJ2-7; tentatively, D is TRBD2 (7 bases). This CDR3 is 16 amino acids long. V was clipped by 3 bases and J by 2 bases, with 17 bases between them. From germline, CDR1 is MDHEN and CDR2 SYDVKM. This CDR3 is CASSFAGREGAYEQYF. The CDR3 nucleotides read TGTGCCAGCAGTTTTGCCGGCAGGGAGGGGGCCTACGAGCAGTACTTC.

V usage is TRBV7-8 and J usage is TRBJ1-1; 8 positions match TRBD1. Losses at the gene ends were 3 bases for V and 6 bases for J; bases not matched to a gene: 9. CDR3 length: 15 amino acids. Germline CDR1 and CDR2: SGHVS and FQNEAQ. The CDR3 nucleotides read TGTGCCAGCAGCTTTCCCGACAGGGGAGGGCCTGAAGCTTTCTTT. The encoded protein is CASSFPDRGGPEAFF.

Worth noting for this clone: An end of the junction does not agree with germline; a read error may underlie this. V usage is TRBV9 and J usage is TRBJ2-1, with D perhaps matching TRBD1 (6 bases). Germline CDR1 is SGDLS and CDR2 is YYNGEE. The CDR3 runs 14 residues. CDR3 sequence (DNA): TGTGCCCGCAGGGGCAGGGAGTCCTACAATGAGCAGTTCTTC. Encoded protein: CARRGRESYNEQFF.

Here the CDR3 DNA reads TGTGCCAGCAGCCTCAGCGACAGCCCATCGTACGAGCAGTACTTC. It translates to CASSLSDSPSYEQYF. The chain has TRBV7-2 and TRBJ2-7; possible D gene TRBD1, 5 bases. Trimming removed 5 bases at V and 4 bases at J, with 18 bases between. In germline, CDR1 is SGHTA, CDR2 FQGNSA. This CDR3 has 15 amino acids. The variable domain in full, completed from reference TRBV7-2 and TRBJ2-7, reads GAGVSQSPSNKVTEKGKDVELRCDPISGHTALYWYRQSLGQGLEFLIYFQGNSAPDKSGLPSDRFSAERTGGSVSTLTIQRTQQEDSAVYLCASSLSDSPSYEQYFGPGTRLTVT.

The genes are TRBV19 and TRBJ1-3; D perhaps matches TRBD1 (6 bases). CDR1 LNHDA and CDR2 SQIVND come from the germline V gene (reference sequence). The CDR3 is 15 amino acids. V was pared by 5 bases and J by 4 bases, with 15 bases between. CDR3 in DNA: TGTGCCAGTAGTGCGGGTCCCGGGACAGGAAACACCATATATTTT. It translates to CASSAGPGTGNTIYF.

This clone has just one count. J is TRBJ1-6 and V is TRBV28; D call uncertain. The germline V gene has CDR1 MDHEN and CDR2 SYDVKM. This CDR3 is built from 16 residues. With 3 bases removed from V and 3 bases from J, the gap between germline ends came to 12 bases. The CDR3 DNA is TGTGCCAGCAGTTTTTCCGGAGACCACTATAATTCACCCCTCCACTTT. Its translation: CASSFSGDHYNSPLHF.

About this clone itself: At the DNA level, this CDR3 is encoded by other sequences in the same sample as well. This chain uses TRBV11-2 with TRBJ1-1, with no clear D. Trimming stripped 1 base from V and 2 bases from J, with 5 bases between. CDR1 and CDR2 (germline): SGHAT, FQNNGV. The CDR3 totals 13 residues. CDR3 in amino acids: CASSLGLNTEAFF. For the CDR3, the DNA is TGTGCCAGCAGCTTAGGACTTAACACTGAAGCTTTCTTT.

With regard to this clone: The sample has other DNA sequences that encode this CDR3 too. V is TRBV7-9 and J is TRBJ1-1, with a weak D call TRBD1 (5 bases). The V end was cut by 8 bases, the J end by 0 bases, with 10 bases between. Germline V gene lookup returns CDR1 SEHNR and CDR2 FQNEAQ (reference sequence). The CDR3 length is 13 residues. CDR3 residues: CASGGALNTEAFF. The DNA of the CDR3 is TGTGCCAGCGGTGGGGCATTGAACACTGAAGCTTTCTTT.

The chain uses TRBV5-6 and TRBJ1-2; no firm D call. This CDR3 spans 12 amino acids. Trimming left V 2 bases short and J 6 bases short, with 8 bases between. The germline gives CDR1 SGHDT, CDR2 YYEEEE. The CDR3 here is CASSLQENGYTF. In DNA form, the CDR3 reads TGTGCCAGCAGCTTACAAGAGAATGGCTACACCTTC.

V gene TRBV4-3 combines with J gene TRBJ2-3; 12 positions match TRBD2. Germline V lookup: CDR1 LGHNA, CDR2 YSLEER. Unmatched junction bases numbered 15, after V lost 1 base and J lost 4 bases. The CDR3 has 20 amino acids. In DNA form, the CDR3 reads TGCGCCAGCAGCCAAGGGACGCTAGCGGGAGGGCAATGGACCCCAGATACGCAGTATTTT. Amino acid sequence: CASSQGTLAGGQWTPDTQYF.

The rearrangement joins TRBV28 to TRBJ2-7; weak D call: TRBD2 (5 bases). Germline V gene sequence: CDR1 MDHEN, CDR2 SYDVKM. V lost 8 bases to trimming and J lost 3 bases, with 14 bases between them. This CDR3 is 13 amino acids long. The CDR3 reads CASQEVLFYEQYF. DNA for the CDR3: TGTGCCAGCCAGGAGGTCCTCTTCTACGAGCAGTACTTC. The entire variable domain, with the rest obtained from reference TRBV28 and TRBJ2-7, is as follows: DVKVTQSSRYLVKRTGEKVFLECVQDMDHENMFWYRQDPGLGLRLIYFSYDVKMKEKGDIPEGYSVSREKKERFSLILESASTNQTSMYLCASQEVLFYEQYFGPGTRLTVT.

The rearrangement uses TRBV4-1 and TRBJ2-2, with 9 bases fitting TRBD2. Germline loops: CDR1 MGHRA, CDR2 YSYEKL. V lost 1 base, J lost 6 bases, and 12 bases stayed unmatched. The CDR3 extends over 18 amino acids. The CDR3 is CASSQVAAGGLGAGELFF. In DNA form, the CDR3 reads TGCGCCAGCAGCCAAGTAGCAGCGGGAGGACTCGGGGCCGGGGAGCTGTTTTTT.

The rearrangement uses TRBV5-1 and TRBJ2-7; D gene ambiguous. Deletions cut 4 bases from V and 3 bases from J, with 11 bases between. Looked up from germline, CDR1 is SGHRS and CDR2 is YFSETQ. CDR3 length: 13 amino acids. The CDR3 DNA reads TGCGCCAGCAGCATTGGATCGGGCTACGAGCAGTACTTC. Protein sequence: CASSIGSGYEQYF.

The V gene is TRBV18, the J gene TRBJ2-7; no firm D call. V lost 0 bases and J 2 bases, leaving 8 bases between the germline ends. Germline lookup yields CDR1 KGHSH and CDR2 LQKENI. The CDR3 sequence is 14 residues long. CDR3 amino acids: CASSPPGMAYEQYF. CDR3 bases: TGTGCCAGCTCACCACCAGGGATGGCCTACGAGCAGTACTTC.

Only one count was recorded for this clone. This rearrangement joins TRBV5-1 to TRBJ1-1; TRBD1 matches 7 bases. V dropped 4 bases and J dropped 7; count of bases not matched to a gene: 10. The CDR3 consists of 14 residues. Per the germline V gene, CDR1 is SGHRS and CDR2 is YFSETQ. The CDR3 loop reads CASSTADGTDEAFF. The CDR3 coding sequence is TGCGCCAGCAGCACCGCCGATGGGACAGATGAAGCTTTCTTT.

This chain links TRBV4-1 with TRBJ1-6, with D possibly matching TRBD1 (6 bases). Deletions cut 4 bases from V and 7 bases from J, with 8 bases between. The CDR3 loop spans 13 amino acids. Germline lookup yields CDR1 MGHRA and CDR2 YSYEKL. CDR3: CASSPGANSPLHF. As DNA, the CDR3 is TGCGCCAGCAGCCCAGGGGCGAATTCACCCCTCCACTTT.

The chain uses TRBV29-1 and TRBJ2-3; a possible D gene is TRBD2 (6 bases). The CDR3 runs to 15 residues. Germline CDR1 and CDR2: SQVTM and ANQGSEA. V lost 5 bases and J 4 bases, leaving 19 bases between the germline ends. CDR3 residues: CSVLSTSRVSDTQYF. The CDR3 region has the DNA TGCAGCGTTCTTTCGACTAGTCGTGTGTCAGATACGCAGTATTTT.

The table lists this clone with a few counts. The chain is built from TRBV19 and TRBJ2-1, with TRBD2 matching over 9 bases. Germline CDR1 LNHDA, CDR2 SQIVND (reference sequence). CDR3 length: 16 residues. V gave up 3 bases and J gave up 3 bases; unmatched junction bases: 6. CDR3 region: CASSIASGAHYNEQFF. The CDR3 bases are TGTGCCAGTAGTATTGCTAGCGGGGCCCACTACAATGAGCAGTTCTTC.

This chain links TRBV29-1 with TRBJ1-2, with 9 bases matching TRBD1. V lost 4 bases, J lost 0 bases, and 6 bases stayed unmatched. The CDR3 has 15 residues. Germline CDR1 SQVTM, CDR2 ANQGSEA. The CDR3 here is CSVVVRDRANYGYTF. The CDR3 DNA reads TGCAGCGTTGTGGTCCGGGACAGGGCTAACTATGGCTACACCTTC.